Below are 8 T cell receptor beta chains sequenced from a single sample in a study of tumor and adjacent non-tumor tissue in lung cancer. The library came from three nested PCR rounds adapted from ARM-PCR protocols. TCRdb recomputed calls from the multiplex PCR reads with MiXCR, one row per CDR3 protein. The table lists over 80,000 distinct CDR3 sequences, 80% of them singletons. No cell sorting was done before RNA was extracted from the tissue. Distant lung tissue was collected more than 3 cm away from the tumor edge. Sequences were obtained from distant non-tumor lung tissue. The receptors were gathered from a man aged 60 to 75 with small cell lung cancer.

Notes on this clonotype: The junction differs from germline at one of its ends, possibly a read error. V is TRBV11-2 and J is TRBJ1-6; no reliable D call. This CDR3 is built from 15 residues. Germline CDR1 is SGHAT and CDR2 is FQNNGV. This CDR3 is CASSLLHGQNSALHF. The CDR3 DNA reads as TGTGCCAGCAGCTTACTACACGGTCAGAATTCAGCCCTCCACTTT.

Points on this clonotype: This CDR3 is missing its conserved last phenylalanine or tryptophan, likely due to a read error. No DNA is shown, since the ends of the CDR3 on it are uncertain; the CDR3 is the one TCRdb lists. The rearrangement links TRBV11-2 to TRBJ1-1; the table's D call of TRBD1 was not tested on the DNA. Germline values: CDR1 SGHAT, CDR2 FQNNGV. A total of 17 residues make up the CDR3, ends included. The CDR3 loop reads CASSLTGGVGRSTEALL.

This clonotype was picked up one time. Likely a read error: the CDR3 ends without its conserved phenylalanine or tryptophan. J is TRBJ2-2 and V is TRBV29-1; possibly TRBD1 for D (6 bases). The germline V gene encodes CDR1 SQVTM and CDR2 ANQGSEA. This CDR3 is 17 amino acids long. V lost 0 bases and J lost 6, with 20 bases in between. The CDR3 coding sequence is TGCAGCGTTGAAGACGGCGGTACGGCAGGGGAAGCCGGGGAGCTGTTTTTA. Translated: CSVEDGGTAGEAGELFL.

Of note for this clonotype: This likely comes from a read error, as the CDR3 has no conserved phenylalanine or tryptophan at its end. The chain recombines TRBV4-2 with TRBJ2-2; D unclear. Germline CDR1 reads LGHNA; CDR2 reads YNFKEQ. The CDR3 covers 16 residues. The CDR3 spells CGSSQDLKTNTGELFS. CDR3 in DNA: TGTGGCAGCAGCCAAGATCTGAAGACCAACACCGGGGAGCTGTTTTCT.

Concerning this clonotype itself: This sequence may be a read error, since a much larger clone differs from it by one base. This chain connects TRBV30 to TRBJ1-5, with TRBD1 identical over 8 bases. J was trimmed by 4 bases and V by 2 bases; bases with no gene match: 4. Germline CDR1 GTSNPN, CDR2 SVGIG (reference sequence). The CDR3 is made up of 14 amino acids. As DNA, the CDR3 is TGTGCCTGGAGTCCTCACAGGGGGAATCAGCCCCAGCATTTT. Amino acid sequence: CAWSPHRGNQPQHF.

Turning to this clonotype: One end of the junction is discordant with germline, which a read error may explain. The genes are TRBV5-4 and TRBJ2-5; 7 positions agree with TRBD1. This CDR3 has 15 residues. CDR1 is SGHNT, CDR2 YYREEE, per germline (reference sequence). In DNA form, the CDR3 reads TGTGTCAGCAGTCGACAGGGTGTAGGCCAAGAGACCCAATACTTC. Translating it yields CVSSRQGVGQETQYF.

On this clonotype itself: Germline and junction disagree at one end, which may indicate a read error. The rearrangement uses TRBV5-4 and TRBJ1-2; 8 nucleotides line up with TRBD1. The CDR3 loop spans 15 amino acids. Germline V gene lookup returns CDR1 SGHNT and CDR2 YYREEE (reference sequence). The DNA of the CDR3 is TGTGCTAGCAGCCTGGGACAGGTAGTTAACTATGGCTACACCTTC. Protein: CASSLGQVVNYGYTF.

Remarks on this clonotype: A much more abundant neighbour one base away suggests this may be a read error. The chain couples TRBV30 to TRBJ2-3, with 8 bases lining up with TRBD2. Germline values: CDR1 GTSNPN, CDR2 SVGIG (reference sequence). The CDR3 runs to 14 residues. DNA for the CDR3: TGTGCCAGGAGTTCAGGACTAGCCACAGATACGCAGTATTTT. This encodes CARSSGLATDTQYF. Using reference TRBV30 and TRBJ2-3 for the parts outside the CDR3, the full variable domain is SQTIHQWPATLVQPVGSPLSLECTVEGTSNPNLYWYRQAAGRGLQLLFYSVGIGQISSEVPQNLSASRPQDRQFILSSKKLLLSDSGFYLCARSSGLATDTQYFGPGTRLTVL.